This T cell receptor beta chain was obtained from a study of molecular identifiers for immune sequencing clone quantification. The study's findings and limits: For effector cells, clones above 20 RNA copies held over 97% of molecules; for naive cells, under 1%. Same-barcode identical TCR molecules could make highly expanded clones look smaller than they are.

The CDR3 is 12 amino acids. Germline V gives CDR1 MNHNY, CDR2 SVGAGI (reference sequence). The V end lost 2 bases, the J end lost 7 bases, and 9 bases lay between the germline ends. This clonotype was picked up many times. Its antigen remains unknown. Previously described methods and listed TCR primers were employed for the bulk TCR libraries. TCRdb fed the PCR reads into MiXCR, producing one record per CDR3 protein. The table includes hundreds of thousands of distinct CDR3 sequences, 25% detected once. CD8+CD4-CCR7+CD45RA+ cells were sorted as naive CD8 T cells. This clonotype was sampled from a human donor in good health. Some libraries in this study had Jurkat cell RNA spiked in. The sample comprised naive CD8+ T cells from blood, with Jurkat cell RNA spiked in. Subset in this sample: FACS-sorted CD8+CD4-CCR7+CD45RA+ naive T cells. The rearrangement links TRBV6-6 to TRBJ2-7; possible D gene TRBD2, 5 bases. The CDR3 is CASSYREVEQYF. The CDR3 DNA follows: TGTGCCAGCAGTTACCGGGAAGTAGAGCAGTACTTC.